This T cell receptor beta chain appears in the sequencing data of a study of blood T cell repertoires in COVID-19. Study-level background: The study drew acute and convalescent COVID-19 samples from the United States, Italy and Spain. Sources were T cells, B-cell-depleted T cells, or PBMCs; the material itself was cDNA or gDNA.

Source study methods: Amplifying reference gene primers gave estimates of nucleated cell counts. This table comes from immunoSEQ multiplex PCR, and its TCRdb copy is limited to in-frame clones, with some not included. The DNA was the basis for D and trimming; V, J and clone size are from that table. This table holds 150,000 to 200,000 clones, around nine tenths found once. The length of the CDR3 is 15 residues. Germline lookup yields CDR1 SGDLS and CDR2 YYNGEE. V trimming: 3 bases; J trimming: 4 bases; junction bases outside the gene matches: 9. The sequencing sample was made of peripheral blood. This chain links TRBV9 with TRBJ2-5, with 7 bases lining up with TRBD1. The sequence was obtained from a human donor in a cohort sampled during active COVID-19. CDR3 in amino acids: CASSAGQDLAETQYF. CDR3 DNA sequence: TGTGCCAGCAGCGCTGGACAGGATCTCGCAGAGACCCAGTACTTC.